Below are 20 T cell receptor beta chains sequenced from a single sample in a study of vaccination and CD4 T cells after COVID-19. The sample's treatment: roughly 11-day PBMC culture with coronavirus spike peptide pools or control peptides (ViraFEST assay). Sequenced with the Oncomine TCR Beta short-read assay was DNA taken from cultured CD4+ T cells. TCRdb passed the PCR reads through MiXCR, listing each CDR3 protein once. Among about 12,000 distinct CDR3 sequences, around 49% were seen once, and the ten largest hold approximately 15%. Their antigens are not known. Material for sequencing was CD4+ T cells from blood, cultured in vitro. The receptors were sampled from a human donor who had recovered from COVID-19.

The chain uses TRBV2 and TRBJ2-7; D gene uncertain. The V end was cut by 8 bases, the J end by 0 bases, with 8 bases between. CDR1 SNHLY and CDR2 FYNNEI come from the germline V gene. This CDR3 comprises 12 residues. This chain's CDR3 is CASVPGSYEQYF. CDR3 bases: TGTGCCAGCGTCCCCGGCTCCTACGAGCAGTACTTC.

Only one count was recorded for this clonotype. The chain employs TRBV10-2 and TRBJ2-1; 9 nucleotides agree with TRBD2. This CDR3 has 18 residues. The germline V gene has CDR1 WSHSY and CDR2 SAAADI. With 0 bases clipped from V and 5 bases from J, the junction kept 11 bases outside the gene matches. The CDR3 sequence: CASSESTRASGTDNEQFF. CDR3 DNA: TGCGCCAGCAGTGAGTCGACTCGGGCTAGCGGGACGGACAATGAGCAGTTCTTC.

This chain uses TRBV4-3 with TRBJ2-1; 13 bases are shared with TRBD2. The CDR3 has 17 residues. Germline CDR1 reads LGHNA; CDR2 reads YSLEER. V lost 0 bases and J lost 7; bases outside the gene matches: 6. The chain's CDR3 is CASSQDVGLAGRNEQFF. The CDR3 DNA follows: TGCGCCAGCAGCCAAGACGTGGGACTAGCGGGGCGGAATGAGCAGTTCTTC.

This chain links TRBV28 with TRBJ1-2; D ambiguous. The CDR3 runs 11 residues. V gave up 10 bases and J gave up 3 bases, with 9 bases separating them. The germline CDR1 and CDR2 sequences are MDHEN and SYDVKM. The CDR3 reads CATAGYYGYTF. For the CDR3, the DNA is TGTGCCACCGCAGGCTACTATGGCTACACCTTC.

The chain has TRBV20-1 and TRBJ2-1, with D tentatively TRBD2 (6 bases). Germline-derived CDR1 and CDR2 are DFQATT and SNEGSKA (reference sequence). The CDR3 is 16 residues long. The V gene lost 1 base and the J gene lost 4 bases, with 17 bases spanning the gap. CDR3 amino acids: CSARALGGGVYNEQFF. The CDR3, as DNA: TGCAGTGCTAGAGCCCTGGGGGGTGGGGTATACAATGAGCAGTTCTTC.

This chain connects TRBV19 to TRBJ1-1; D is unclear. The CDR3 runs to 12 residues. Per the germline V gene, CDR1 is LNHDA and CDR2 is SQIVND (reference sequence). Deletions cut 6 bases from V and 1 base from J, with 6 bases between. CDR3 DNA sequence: TGTGCCAGTAGGACATCGAACACTGAAGCTTTCTTT. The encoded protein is CASRTSNTEAFF.

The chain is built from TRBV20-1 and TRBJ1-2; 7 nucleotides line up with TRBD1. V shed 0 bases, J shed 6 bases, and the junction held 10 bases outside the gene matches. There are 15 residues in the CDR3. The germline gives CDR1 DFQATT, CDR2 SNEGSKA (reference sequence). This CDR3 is CSARDPVKGADGYTF. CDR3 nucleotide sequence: TGCAGTGCTAGAGATCCGGTGAAGGGGGCGGATGGCTACACCTTC.

The CDR3: CASSTGVQGFYEQYF. The CDR3 DNA reads as TGTGCCAGTAGTACTGGGGTACAGGGGTTCTACGAGCAGTACTTC. The genes are TRBV19 and TRBJ2-7, with 7 positions matching TRBD1. J gave up 3 bases and V 4 bases, and 9 bases lay outside the gene matches. The CDR3 spans 15 residues. CDR1 is LNHDA, CDR2 SQIVND, per germline (reference sequence).

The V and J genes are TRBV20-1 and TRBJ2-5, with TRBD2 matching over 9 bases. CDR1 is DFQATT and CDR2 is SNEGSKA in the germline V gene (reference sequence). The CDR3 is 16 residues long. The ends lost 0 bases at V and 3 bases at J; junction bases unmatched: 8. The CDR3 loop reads CSAREFKAGGEETQYF. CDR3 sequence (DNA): TGCAGTGCTAGAGAATTCAAGGCGGGAGGGGAAGAGACCCAGTACTTC.

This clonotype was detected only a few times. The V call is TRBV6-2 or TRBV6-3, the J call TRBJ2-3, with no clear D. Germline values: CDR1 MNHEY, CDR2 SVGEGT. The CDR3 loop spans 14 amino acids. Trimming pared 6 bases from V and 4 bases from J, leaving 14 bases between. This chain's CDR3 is CASSLSTQSDTQYF. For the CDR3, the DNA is TGTGCCAGCAGCCTCTCCACCCAATCAGATACGCAGTATTTT.

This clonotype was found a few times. The CDR3 DNA follows: TGTGCCTGGAGTGTCCAACGGTTCACTGAAGCTTTCTTT. Its protein is CAWSVQRFTEAFF. V is TRBV30 and J is TRBJ1-1; no firm D call. Germline V gives CDR1 GTSNPN, CDR2 SVGIG (reference sequence). The germline V and J ends were trimmed by 0 bases and 4 bases, with 9 bases remaining between them. The CDR3 length is 13 residues.

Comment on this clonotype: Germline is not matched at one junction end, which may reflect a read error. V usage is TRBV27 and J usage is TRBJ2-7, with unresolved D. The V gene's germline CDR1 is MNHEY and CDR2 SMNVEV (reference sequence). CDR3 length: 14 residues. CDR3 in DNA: TGTGCCAGCAGTCGCCACGGACGGTCCTACGAGGAGTACTTC. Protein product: CASSRHGRSYEEYF.

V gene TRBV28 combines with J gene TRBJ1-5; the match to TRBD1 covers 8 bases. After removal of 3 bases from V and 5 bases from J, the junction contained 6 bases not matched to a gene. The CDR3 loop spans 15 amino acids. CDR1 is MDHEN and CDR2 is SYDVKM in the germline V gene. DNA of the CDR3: TGTGCCAGCAGTTTGTCAGGGGGCGTGCATCAGCCCCAGCATTTT. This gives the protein CASSLSGGVHQPQHF.

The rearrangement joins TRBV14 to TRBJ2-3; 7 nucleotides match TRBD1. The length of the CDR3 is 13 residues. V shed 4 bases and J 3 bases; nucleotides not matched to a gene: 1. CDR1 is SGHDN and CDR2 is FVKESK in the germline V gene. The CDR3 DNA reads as TGTGCCAGCAGCCTACAGGGGACAGATACGCAGTATTTT. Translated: CASSLQGTDTQYF.

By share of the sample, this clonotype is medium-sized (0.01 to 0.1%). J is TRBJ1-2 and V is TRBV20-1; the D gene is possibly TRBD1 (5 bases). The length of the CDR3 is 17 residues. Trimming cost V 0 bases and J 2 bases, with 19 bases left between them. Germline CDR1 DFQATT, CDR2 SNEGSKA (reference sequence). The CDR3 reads CSARDPRGAGFNYGYTF. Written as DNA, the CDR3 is TGCAGTGCTAGAGATCCCCGGGGTGCAGGGTTCAACTATGGCTACACCTTC.

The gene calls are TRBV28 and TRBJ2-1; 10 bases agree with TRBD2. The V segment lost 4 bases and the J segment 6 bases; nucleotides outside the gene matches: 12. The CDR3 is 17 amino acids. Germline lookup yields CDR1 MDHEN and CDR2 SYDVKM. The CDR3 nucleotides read TGTGCCAGCAGTTCCCCTCTCCTAGCGGGAGTTTTCAATGAGCAGTTCTTC. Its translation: CASSSPLLAGVFNEQFF.

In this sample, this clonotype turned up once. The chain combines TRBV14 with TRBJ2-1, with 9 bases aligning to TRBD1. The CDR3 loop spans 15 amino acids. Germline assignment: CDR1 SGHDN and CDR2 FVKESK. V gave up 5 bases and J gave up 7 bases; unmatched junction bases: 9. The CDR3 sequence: CASSTPGTGPNEQFF. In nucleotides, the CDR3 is TGTGCCAGCAGCACCCCCGGGACAGGGCCTAATGAGCAGTTCTTC.

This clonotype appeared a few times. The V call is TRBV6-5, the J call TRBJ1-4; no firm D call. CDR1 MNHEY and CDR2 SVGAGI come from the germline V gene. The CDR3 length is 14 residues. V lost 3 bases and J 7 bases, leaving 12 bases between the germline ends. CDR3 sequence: CASSYKRAGEKLFF. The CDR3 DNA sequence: TGTGCCAGCAGTTATAAACGGGCTGGTGAAAAACTGTTTTTT.

The CDR3 coding sequence is TGTGCCAGCAGCCACGGGACTAACTCCTACGAGCAGTACTTC. Its translation is CASSHGTNSYEQYF. This rearrangement joins TRBV14 to TRBJ2-7, with 7 positions matching TRBD2. The CDR3 extends over 14 amino acids. Germline V gene sequence: CDR1 SGHDN, CDR2 FVKESK. Germline trimming cut 3 bases from V and 0 bases from J; bases unmatched to any gene: 2.

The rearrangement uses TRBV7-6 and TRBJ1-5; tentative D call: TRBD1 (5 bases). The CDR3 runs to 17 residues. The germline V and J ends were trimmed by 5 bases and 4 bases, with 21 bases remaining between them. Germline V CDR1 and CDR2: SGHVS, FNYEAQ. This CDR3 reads CASSRGFGQNRNQPQHF. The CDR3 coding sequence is TGTGCCAGCAGCCGAGGGTTTGGGCAGAACAGGAATCAGCCCCAGCATTTT.